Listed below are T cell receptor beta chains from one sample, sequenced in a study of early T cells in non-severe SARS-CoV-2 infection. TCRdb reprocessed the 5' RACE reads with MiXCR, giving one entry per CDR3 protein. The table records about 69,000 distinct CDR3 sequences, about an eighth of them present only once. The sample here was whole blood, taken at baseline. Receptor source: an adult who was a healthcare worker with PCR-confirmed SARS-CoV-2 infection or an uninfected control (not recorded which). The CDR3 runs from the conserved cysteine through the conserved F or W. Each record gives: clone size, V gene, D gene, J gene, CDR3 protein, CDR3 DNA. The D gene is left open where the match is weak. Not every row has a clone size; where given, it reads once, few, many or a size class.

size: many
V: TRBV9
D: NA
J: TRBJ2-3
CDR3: CASAGSFTDTQYF
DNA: TGTGCCAGCGCCGGGTCTTTCACAGATACGCAGTATTTT

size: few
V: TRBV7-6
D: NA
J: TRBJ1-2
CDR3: CASSLGRAGGYTF
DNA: TGTGCCAGCAGCTTGGGCAGGGCTGGGGGCTACACCTTC

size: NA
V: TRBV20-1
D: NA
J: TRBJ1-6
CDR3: CSARTTQSYMVLHF
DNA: TGCAGTGCTAGAACCACGCAGTCTTACATGGTCCTCCACTTT

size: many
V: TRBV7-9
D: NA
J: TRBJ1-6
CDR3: CASSFRNSPLHF
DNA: TGTGCCAGCAGCTTTAGGAATTCACCCCTCCACTTT

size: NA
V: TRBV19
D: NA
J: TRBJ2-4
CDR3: CATTGPVGTRAKNIQYF
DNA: TGTGCCACCACGGGTCCTGTGGGTACGAGAGCCAAAAACATTCAGTACTTC

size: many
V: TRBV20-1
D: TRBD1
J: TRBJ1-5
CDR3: CSGQGANQPQHF
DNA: TGCAGTGGACAGGGGGCCAATCAGCCCCAGCATTTT

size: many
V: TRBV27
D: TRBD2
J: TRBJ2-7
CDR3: CASRAAGGDYEQYF
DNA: TGTGCCAGCAGAGCAGCGGGAGGTGACTACGAGCAGTACTTC

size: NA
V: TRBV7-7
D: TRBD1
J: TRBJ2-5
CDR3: CASSYGTGGIQETQYF
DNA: TGTGCTAGCAGCTATGGGACAGGGGGCATCCAAGAGACCCAGTACTTC

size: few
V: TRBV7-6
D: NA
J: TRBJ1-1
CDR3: CASSLSGVWTEAFF
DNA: TGTGCCAGCAGCTTATCAGGGGTTTGGACTGAAGCTTTCTTT

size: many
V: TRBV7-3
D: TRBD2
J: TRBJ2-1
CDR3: CASSPGGGGEQFF
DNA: TGTGCCAGCAGCCCCGGCGGGGGGGGCGAGCAGTTCTTC

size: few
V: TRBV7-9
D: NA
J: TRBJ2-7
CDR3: CASSAGLYEQYF
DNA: TGTGCCAGCAGCGCGGGACTGTACGAGCAGTACTTC

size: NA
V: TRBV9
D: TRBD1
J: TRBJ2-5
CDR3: CASSVLDREETQYF
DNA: TGTGCCAGCAGCGTACTGGACAGGGAAGAGACCCAGTACTTC

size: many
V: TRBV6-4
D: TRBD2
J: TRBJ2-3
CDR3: CASSESGGAGTQYF
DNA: TGTGCCAGCAGTGAAAGCGGGGGGGCTGGTACGCAGTATTTT

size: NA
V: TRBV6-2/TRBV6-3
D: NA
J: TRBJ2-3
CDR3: CASSQDLTDTQYF
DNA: TGTGCCAGCAGTCAGGACCTCACAGATACGCAGTATTTT

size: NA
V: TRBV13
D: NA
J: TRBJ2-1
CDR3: CASSLIHPADNEQFF
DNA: TGTGCCAGCAGCTTAATCCACCCAGCCGACAATGAGCAGTTCTTC

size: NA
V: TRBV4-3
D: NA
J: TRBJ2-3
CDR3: CASSQETQTTDTQYF
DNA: TGCGCCAGCAGCCAAGAAACGCAGACCACAGATACGCAGTATTTT

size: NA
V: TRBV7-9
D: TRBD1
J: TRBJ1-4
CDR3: CASTTLTGEDYEKLFF
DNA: TGTGCCAGCACCACCCTGACAGGGGAGGATTATGAAAAACTGTTTTTT

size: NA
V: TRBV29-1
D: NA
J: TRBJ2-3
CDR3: CSVDPGTDTQYF
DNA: TGCAGCGTTGACCCCGGCACAGATACGCAGTATTTT

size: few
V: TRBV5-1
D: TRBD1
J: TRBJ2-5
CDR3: CASSFRTGELETQYF
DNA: TGCGCCAGCAGCTTCCGGACAGGGGAGTTGGAGACCCAGTACTTC

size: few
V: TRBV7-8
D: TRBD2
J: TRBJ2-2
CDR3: CASSKTTGTRTTGELFF
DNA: TGTGCCAGCAGCAAGACGACCGGGACTAGGACCACCGGGGAGCTGTTTTTT

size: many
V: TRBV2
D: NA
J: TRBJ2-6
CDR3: CASSDRSGANVLTF
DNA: TGTGCCAGCAGTGATCGATCTGGGGCCAACGTCCTGACTTTC

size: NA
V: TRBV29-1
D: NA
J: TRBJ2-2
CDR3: CSVEAVNTGELFF
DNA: TGCAGCGTTGAAGCCGTGAACACCGGGGAGCTGTTTTTT

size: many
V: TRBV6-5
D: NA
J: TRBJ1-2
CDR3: CASSYVGNYGYTF
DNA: TGTGCCAGCAGTTACGTGGGAAACTATGGCTACACCTTC

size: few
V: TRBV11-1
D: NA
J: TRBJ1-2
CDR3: CASSQATPRGYTF
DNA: TGTGCCAGCAGCCAAGCGACCCCGCGTGGCTACACCTTC

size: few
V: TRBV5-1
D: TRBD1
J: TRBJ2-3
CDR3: CASSLTGFGDTQYF
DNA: TGCGCCAGCAGCCTGACAGGGTTCGGGGATACGCAGTATTTT

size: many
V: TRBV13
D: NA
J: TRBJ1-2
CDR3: CASTGVATAGYTF
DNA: TGTGCCAGCACAGGAGTTGCAACGGCGGGCTACACCTTC

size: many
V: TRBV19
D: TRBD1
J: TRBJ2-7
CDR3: CASTRGAGGLYEQYF
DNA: TGTGCCAGTACCCGAGGGGCAGGGGGCCTCTACGAGCAGTACTTC

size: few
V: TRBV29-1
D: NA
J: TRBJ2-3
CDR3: CSVEDSRLGGGTDTQYF
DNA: TGCAGCGTTGAAGACTCAAGACTAGGGGGTGGCACAGATACGCAGTATTTT

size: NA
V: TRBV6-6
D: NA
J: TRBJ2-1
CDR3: CASSYTGTYNEQFF
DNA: TGTGCCAGCAGTTACACGGGGACCTACAATGAGCAGTTCTTC

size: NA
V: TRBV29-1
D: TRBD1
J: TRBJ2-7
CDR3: CSVDGLGGSEQYF
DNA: TGCAGCGTTGATGGCTTAGGGGGCAGCGAGCAGTACTTC

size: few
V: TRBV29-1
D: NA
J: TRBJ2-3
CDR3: CSVLDMDSHTQYF
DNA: TGCAGCGTCCTGGACATGGACTCCCATACGCAGTATTTT

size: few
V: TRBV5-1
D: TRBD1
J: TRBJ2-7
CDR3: CASSPQTGDEQYF
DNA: TGCGCCAGCAGCCCCCAAACAGGGGACGAGCAGTACTTC

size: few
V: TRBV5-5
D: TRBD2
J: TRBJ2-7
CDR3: CASSLIGGSFSYEQYF
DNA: TGTGCCAGCAGCTTGATCGGCGGGAGTTTTTCCTACGAGCAGTACTTC

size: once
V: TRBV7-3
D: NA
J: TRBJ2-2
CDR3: CASSLGIGNTGELFF
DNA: TGTGCCAGCAGCTTAGGTATAGGGAACACCGGGGAGCTGTTTTTT

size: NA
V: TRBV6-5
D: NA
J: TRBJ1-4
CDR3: CASSIGGNDEKLFF
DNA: TGTGCCAGCAGTATAGGCGGGAACGATGAAAAACTGTTTTTT

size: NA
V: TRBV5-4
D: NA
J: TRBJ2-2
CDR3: CASSLGAGRNTGELFF
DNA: TGTGCCAGCAGCTTGGGAGCAGGGCGGAACACCGGGGAGCTGTTTTTT

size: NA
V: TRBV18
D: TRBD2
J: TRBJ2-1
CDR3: CASSPLSGTRIEQFF
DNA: TGTGCCAGCTCACCACTCTCCGGGACTAGAATTGAGCAGTTCTTC

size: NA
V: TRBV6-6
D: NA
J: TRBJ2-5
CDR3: CASSYGGDQETQYF
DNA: TGTGCCAGCAGTTACGGGGGAGACCAAGAGACCCAGTACTTC

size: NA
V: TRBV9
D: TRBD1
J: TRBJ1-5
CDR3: CASSATGSDQPQHF
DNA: TGTGCCAGCAGCGCGACAGGGTCTGACCAGCCCCAGCATTTT

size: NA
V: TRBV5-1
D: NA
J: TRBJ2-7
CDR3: CASSRDGKDIGEQYF
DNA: TGCGCCAGCAGCCGGGACGGTAAAGACATTGGCGAGCAGTACTTC

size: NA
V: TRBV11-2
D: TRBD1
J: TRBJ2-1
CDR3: CASSQVQDRGRNEQFF
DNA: TGTGCCAGCAGCCAAGTTCAGGACAGGGGGCGAAATGAGCAGTTCTTC

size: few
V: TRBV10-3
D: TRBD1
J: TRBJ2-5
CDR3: CATTQGQNQETQYF
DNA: TGTGCCACCACCCAGGGACAGAACCAAGAGACCCAGTACTTC

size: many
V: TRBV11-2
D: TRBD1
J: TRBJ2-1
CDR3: CASGTGSYNEQFF
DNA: TGTGCCTCCGGGACAGGATCCTACAATGAGCAGTTCTTC

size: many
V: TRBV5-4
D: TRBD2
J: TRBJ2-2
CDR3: CASSTSGSSDTGELFF
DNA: TGTGCCAGCAGCACTAGCGGGAGTTCGGACACCGGGGAGCTGTTTTTT

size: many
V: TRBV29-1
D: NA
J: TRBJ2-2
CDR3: CSAEGVVGELFF
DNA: TGCAGCGCTGAAGGGGTTGTCGGGGAGCTGTTTTTT

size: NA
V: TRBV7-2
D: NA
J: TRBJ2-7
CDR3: CASSSGGFYEQYF
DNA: TGTGCCAGCAGCTCCGGGGGATTCTACGAGCAGTACTTC

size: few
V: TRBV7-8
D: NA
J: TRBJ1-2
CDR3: CASKPPGYGYTF
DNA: TGTGCCAGCAAACCCCCCGGTTATGGCTACACCTTC

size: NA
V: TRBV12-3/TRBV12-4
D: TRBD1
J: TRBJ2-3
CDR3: CASSLVSGQASLF
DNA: TGTGCCAGCAGTTTAGTTTCGGGACAGGCGAGCTTGTTT

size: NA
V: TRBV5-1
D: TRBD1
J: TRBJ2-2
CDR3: CASSPGQGVPGELFF
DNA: TGCGCCAGCAGCCCCGGACAGGGGGTCCCCGGGGAGCTGTTTTTT

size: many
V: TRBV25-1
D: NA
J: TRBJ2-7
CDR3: CASRSGRNVYEQYF
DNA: TGTGCCAGCCGCTCTGGACGGAACGTCTACGAGCAGTACTTC